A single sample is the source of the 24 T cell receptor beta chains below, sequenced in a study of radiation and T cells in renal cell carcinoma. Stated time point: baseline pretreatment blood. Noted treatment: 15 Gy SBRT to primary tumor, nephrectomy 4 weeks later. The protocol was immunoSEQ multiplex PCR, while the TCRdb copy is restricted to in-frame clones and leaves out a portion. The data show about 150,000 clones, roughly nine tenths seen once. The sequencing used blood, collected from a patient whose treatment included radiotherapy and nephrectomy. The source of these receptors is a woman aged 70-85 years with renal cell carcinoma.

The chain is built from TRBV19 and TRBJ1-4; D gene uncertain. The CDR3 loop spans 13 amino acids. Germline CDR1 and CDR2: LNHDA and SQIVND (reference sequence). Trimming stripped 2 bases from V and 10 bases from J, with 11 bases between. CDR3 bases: TGTGCCAGTAGTATACCCACGGGCGGAAAACTGTTTTTT. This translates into CASSIPTGGKLFF.

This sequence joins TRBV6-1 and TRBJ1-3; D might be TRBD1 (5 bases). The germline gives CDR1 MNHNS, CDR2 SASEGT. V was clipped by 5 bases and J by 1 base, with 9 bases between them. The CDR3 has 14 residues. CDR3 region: CASSWGESGNTIYF. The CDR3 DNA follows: TGTGCCAGCAGTTGGGGGGAGTCTGGAAACACCATATATTTT.

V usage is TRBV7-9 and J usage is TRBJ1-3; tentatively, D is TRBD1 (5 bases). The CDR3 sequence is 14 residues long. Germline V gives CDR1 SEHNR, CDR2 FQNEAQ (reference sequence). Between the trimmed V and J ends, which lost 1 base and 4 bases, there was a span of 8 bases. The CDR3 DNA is TGTGCCAGCAGCTTAGAGGGGATCGGAAACACCATATATTTT. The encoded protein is CASSLEGIGNTIYF.

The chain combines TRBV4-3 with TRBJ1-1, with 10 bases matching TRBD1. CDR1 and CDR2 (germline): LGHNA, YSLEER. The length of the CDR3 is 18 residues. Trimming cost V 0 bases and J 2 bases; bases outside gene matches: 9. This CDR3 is CASSQDRWDRGLNTEAFF. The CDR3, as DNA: TGCGCCAGCAGCCAAGATCGGTGGGACAGGGGCCTAAACACTGAAGCTTTCTTT.

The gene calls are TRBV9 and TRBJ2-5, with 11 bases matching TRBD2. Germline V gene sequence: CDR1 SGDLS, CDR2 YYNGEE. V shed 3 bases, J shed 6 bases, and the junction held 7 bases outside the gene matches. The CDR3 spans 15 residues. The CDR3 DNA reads TGTGCCAGCAGCGGGGAACTAGCGGGGGCGAAGACCCAGTACTTC. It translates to CASSGELAGAKTQYF.

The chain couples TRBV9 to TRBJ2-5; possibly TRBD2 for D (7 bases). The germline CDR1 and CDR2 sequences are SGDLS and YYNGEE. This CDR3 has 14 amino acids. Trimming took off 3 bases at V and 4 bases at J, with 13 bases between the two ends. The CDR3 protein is CASSEGGGRETQYF. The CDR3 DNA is TGTGCCAGCAGCGAGGGAGGGGGGCGAGAGACCCAGTACTTC.

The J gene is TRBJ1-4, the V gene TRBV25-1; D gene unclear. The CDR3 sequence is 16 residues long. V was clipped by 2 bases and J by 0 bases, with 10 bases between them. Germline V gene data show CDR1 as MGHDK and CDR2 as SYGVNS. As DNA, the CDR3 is TGTGCCAGCAGTGAAGGAACAGTTGCAACTAATGAAAAACTGTTTTTT. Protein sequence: CASSEGTVATNEKLFF.

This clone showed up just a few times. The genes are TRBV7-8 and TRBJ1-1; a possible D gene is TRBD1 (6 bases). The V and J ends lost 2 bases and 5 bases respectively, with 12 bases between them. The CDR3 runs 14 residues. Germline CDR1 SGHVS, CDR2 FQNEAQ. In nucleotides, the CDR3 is TGTGCCAGCAGCTTATATTCAGGGGAGACTGAAGCTTTCTTT. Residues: CASSLYSGETEAFF.

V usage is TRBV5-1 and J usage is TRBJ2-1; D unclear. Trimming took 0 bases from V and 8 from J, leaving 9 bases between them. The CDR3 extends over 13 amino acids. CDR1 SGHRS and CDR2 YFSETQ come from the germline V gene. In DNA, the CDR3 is TGCGCCAGCAGCTTGGCCGGCAGCCATGAGCAGTTCTTC. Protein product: CASSLAGSHEQFF.

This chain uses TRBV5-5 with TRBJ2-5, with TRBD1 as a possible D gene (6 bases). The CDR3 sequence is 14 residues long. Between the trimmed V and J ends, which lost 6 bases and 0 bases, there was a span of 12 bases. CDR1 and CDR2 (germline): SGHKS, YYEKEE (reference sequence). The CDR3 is CASNGQPNQETQYF. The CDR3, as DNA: TGTGCCAGCAACGGACAGCCTAACCAAGAGACCCAGTACTTC.

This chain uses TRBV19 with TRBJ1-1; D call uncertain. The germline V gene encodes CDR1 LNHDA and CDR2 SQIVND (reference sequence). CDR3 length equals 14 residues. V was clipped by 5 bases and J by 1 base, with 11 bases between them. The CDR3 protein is CASSARGGNTEAFF. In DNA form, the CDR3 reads TGTGCCAGTAGTGCTCGTGGAGGGAACACTGAAGCTTTCTTT. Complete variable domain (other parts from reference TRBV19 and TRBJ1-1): DGGITQSPKYLFRKEGQNVTLSCEQNLNHDAMYWYRQDPGQGLRLIYYSQIVNDFQKGDIAEGYSVSREKKESFPLTVTSAQKNPTAFYLCASSARGGNTEAFFGQGTRLTVV.

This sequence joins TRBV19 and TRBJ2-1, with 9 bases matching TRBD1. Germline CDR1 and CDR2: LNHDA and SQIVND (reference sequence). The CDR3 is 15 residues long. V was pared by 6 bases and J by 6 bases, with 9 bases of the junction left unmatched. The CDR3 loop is CASSPGTGLINEQFF. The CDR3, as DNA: TGTGCCAGTAGCCCCGGGACAGGGTTAATCAATGAGCAGTTCTTC.

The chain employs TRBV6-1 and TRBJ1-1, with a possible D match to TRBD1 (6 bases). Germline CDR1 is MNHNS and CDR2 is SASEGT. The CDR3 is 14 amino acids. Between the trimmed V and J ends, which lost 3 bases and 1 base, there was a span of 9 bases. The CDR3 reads CASSDQGTNTEAFF. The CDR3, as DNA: TGTGCCAGCAGTGACCAGGGGACGAACACTGAAGCTTTCTTT.

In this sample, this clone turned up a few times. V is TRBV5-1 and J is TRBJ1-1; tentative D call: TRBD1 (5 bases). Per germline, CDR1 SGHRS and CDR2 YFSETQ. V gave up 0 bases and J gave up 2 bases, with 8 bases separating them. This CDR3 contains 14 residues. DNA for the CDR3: TGCGCCAGCAGCTTGGCCAGGGCCAACACTGAAGCTTTCTTT. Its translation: CASSLARANTEAFF.

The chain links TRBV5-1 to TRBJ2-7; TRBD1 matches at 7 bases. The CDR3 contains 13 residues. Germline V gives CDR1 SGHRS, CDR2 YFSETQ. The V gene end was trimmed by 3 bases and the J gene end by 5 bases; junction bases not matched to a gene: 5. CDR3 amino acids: CASSSHRGHEQYF. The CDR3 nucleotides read TGCGCCAGCAGCTCTCACAGGGGCCACGAGCAGTACTTC.

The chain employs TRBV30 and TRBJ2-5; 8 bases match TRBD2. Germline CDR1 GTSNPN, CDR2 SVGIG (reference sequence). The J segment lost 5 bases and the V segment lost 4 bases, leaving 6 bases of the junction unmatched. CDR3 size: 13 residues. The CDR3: CAWTGGVMETQYF. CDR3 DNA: TGTGCCTGGACCGGGGGGGTAATGGAGACCCAGTACTTC.

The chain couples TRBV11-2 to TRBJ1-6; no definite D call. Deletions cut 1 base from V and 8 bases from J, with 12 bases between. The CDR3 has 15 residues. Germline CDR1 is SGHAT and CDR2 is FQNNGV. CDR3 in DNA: TGTGCCAGCAGCTTAGCGGCGACACGGCATTCACCCCTCCACTTT. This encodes CASSLAATRHSPLHF. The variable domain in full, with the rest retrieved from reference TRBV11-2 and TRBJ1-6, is EAGVAQSPRYKIIEKRQSVAFWCNPISGHATLYWYQQILGQGPKLLIQFQNNGVVDDSQLPKDRFSAERLKGVDSTLKIQPAKLEDSAVYLCASSLAATRHSPLHFGNGTRLTVT.

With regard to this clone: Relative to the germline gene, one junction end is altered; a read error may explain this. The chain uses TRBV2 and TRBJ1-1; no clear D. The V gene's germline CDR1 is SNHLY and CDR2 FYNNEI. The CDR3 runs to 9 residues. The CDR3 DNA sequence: TGTGCCAGCAGTACCAGGACCGGATTT. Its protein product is CASSTRTGF. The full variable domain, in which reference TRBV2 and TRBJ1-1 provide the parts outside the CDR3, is EPEVTQTPSHQVTQMGQEVILRCVPISNHLYFYWYRQILGQKVEFLVSFYNNEISEKSEIFDDQFSVERPDGSNFTLKIRSTKLEDSAMYFCASSTRTGFGQGTRLTVV.

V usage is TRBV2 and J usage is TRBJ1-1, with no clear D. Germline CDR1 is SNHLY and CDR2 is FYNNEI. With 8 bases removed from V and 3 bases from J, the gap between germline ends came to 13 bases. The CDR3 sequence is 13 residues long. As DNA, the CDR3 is TGTGCCAGCCATCCACAGCTGGACACTGAAGCTTTCTTT. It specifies CASHPQLDTEAFF. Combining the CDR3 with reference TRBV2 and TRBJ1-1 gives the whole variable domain EPEVTQTPSHQVTQMGQEVILRCVPISNHLYFYWYRQILGQKVEFLVSFYNNEISEKSEIFDDQFSVERPDGSNFTLKIRSTKLEDSAMYFCASHPQLDTEAFFGQGTRLTVV.

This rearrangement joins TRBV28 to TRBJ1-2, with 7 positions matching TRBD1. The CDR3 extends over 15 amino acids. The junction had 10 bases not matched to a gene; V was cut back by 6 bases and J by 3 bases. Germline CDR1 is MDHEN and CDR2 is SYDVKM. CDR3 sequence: CASSPGAGGYYGYTF. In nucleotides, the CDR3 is TGTGCCAGCAGCCCCGGGGCAGGGGGGTACTATGGCTACACCTTC.

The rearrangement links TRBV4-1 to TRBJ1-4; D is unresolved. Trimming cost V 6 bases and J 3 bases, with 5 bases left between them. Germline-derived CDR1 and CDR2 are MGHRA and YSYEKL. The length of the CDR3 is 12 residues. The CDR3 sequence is CASRQSNEKLFF. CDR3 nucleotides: TGCGCCAGCAGGCAGTCTAATGAAAAACTGTTTTTT.

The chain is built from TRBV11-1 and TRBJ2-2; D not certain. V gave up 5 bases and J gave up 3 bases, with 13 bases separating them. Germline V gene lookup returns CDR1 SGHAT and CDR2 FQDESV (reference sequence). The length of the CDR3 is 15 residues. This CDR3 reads CASSPSPLDTGELFF. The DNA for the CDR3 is TGTGCCAGCAGCCCCTCCCCGTTGGACACCGGGGAGCTGTTTTTT.

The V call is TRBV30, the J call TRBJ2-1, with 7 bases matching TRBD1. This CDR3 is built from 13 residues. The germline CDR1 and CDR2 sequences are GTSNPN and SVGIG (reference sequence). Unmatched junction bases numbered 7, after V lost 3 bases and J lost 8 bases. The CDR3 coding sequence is TGTGCCTGGAGGGGACAGCGGCCCGATGAGCAGTTCTTC. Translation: CAWRGQRPDEQFF.

The CDR3 sequence is CASSSGPPGAYEQYF. In nucleotides, the CDR3 is TGCGCCAGCAGCTCTGGCCCCCCAGGGGCCTACGAGCAGTACTTC. The rearrangement links TRBV5-1 to TRBJ2-7; TRBD1 might be the D (6 bases). CDR3 length: 15 residues. V was shortened by 3 bases and J by 2 bases, with 15 bases between the two germline ends. Per germline, CDR1 SGHRS and CDR2 YFSETQ. Based on the CDR3 plus reference TRBV5-1 and TRBJ2-7, the full variable domain is KAGVTQTPRYLIKTRGQQVTLSCSPISGHRSVSWYQQTPGQGLQFLFEYFSETQRNKGNFPGRFSGRQFSNSRSEMNVSTLELGDSALYLCASSSGPPGAYEQYFGPGTRLTVT.